This T cell receptor beta chain was captured in a study of Graves' ophthalmopathy and Graves' hyperthyroidism. Study context: Prior to any treatment, peripheral blood was collected at the time of initial diagnosis.

As the template, RNA transcripts were used to amplify TCR beta CDR3 regions. First-round RT-PCR employed HTBI primers, with a second-round multiplex PCR after it. TCRdb redid the calling of the multiplex PCR reads with MiXCR, one entry per CDR3 protein. The profile shows some 750,000 distinct CDR3 sequences, about 44% of them singletons. With 5 bases removed from V and 6 bases from J, the gap between germline ends came to 8 bases. This CDR3 has 11 residues. The germline V gene has CDR1 ENHRY and CDR2 SYGVKD. In donors with ophthalmopathy, activity was moderate-to-severe, with CAS ≥3, NOSPECS ≥4 and duration under 3 months. Serum thyroxine and TRAb, along with clinical symptoms, thyroid ultrasound and orbital computed tomography, were what diagnosis relied on. A remark on this clonotype: The antigen remains unidentified.

Notes on the study in general: Ophthalmopathy progression was predicted with about 71% sensitivity and around 72% specificity.

J is TRBJ2-7 and V is TRBV10-3; the D gene is possibly TRBD1 (6 bases). The sequence derives from an adult man with Graves' ophthalmopathy. The sample comprised peripheral blood. The CDR3 is CAISLTGEQYF. CDR3 coding DNA: TGTGCCATCAGTTTGACAGGCGAGCAGTACTTC.